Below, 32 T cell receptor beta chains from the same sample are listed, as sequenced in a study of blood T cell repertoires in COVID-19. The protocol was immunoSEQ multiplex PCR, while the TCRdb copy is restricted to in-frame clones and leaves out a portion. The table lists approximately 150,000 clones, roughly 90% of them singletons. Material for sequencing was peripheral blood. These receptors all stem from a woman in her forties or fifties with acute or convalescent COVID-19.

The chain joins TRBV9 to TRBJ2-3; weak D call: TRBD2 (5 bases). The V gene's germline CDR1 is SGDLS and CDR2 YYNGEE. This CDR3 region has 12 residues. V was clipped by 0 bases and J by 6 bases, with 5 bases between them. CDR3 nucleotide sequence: TGTGCCAGCAGCGTAGCGGGGGATACGCAGTATTTT. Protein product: CASSVAGDTQYF.

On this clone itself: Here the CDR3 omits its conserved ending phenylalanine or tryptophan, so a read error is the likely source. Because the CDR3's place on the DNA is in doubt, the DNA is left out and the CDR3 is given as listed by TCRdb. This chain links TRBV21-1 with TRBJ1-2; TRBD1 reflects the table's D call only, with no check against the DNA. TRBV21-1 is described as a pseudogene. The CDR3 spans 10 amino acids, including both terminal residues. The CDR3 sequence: CASSKGQIGI.

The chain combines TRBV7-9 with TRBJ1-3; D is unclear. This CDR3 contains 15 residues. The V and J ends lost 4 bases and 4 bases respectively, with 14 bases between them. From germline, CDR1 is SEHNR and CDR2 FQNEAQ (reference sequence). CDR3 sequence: CASSSWSTGGNTIYF. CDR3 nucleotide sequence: TGTGCCAGCAGCTCGTGGAGCACGGGGGGAAACACCATATATTTT.

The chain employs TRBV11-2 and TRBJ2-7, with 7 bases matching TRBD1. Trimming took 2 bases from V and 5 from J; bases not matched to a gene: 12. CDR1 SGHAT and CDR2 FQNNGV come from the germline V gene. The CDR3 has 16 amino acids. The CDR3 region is CASSLRTGLGDDEQYF. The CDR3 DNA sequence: TGTGCCAGCAGCTTACGGACAGGCCTAGGAGATGACGAGCAGTACTTC.

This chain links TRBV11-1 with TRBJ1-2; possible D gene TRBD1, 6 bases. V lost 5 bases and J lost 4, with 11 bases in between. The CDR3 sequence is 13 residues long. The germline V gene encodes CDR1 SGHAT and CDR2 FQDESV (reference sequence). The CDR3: CASSHMDSYGYTF. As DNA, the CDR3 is TGTGCCAGCAGCCATATGGACAGCTATGGCTACACCTTC.

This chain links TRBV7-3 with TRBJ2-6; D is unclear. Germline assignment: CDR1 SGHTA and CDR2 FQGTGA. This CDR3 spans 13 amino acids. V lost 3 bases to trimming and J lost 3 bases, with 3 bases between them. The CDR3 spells CASSFYGANVLTF. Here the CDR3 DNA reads TGTGCCAGCAGCTTTTATGGGGCCAACGTCCTGACTTTC.

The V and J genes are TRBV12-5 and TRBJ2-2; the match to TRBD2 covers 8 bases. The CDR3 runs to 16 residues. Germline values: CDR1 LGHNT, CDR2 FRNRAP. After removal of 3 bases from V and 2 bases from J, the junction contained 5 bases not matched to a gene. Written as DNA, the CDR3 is TGTGCTAGTGGTTTTTGGAGCGGGGGAAACACCGGGGAGCTGTTTTTT. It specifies CASGFWSGGNTGELFF.

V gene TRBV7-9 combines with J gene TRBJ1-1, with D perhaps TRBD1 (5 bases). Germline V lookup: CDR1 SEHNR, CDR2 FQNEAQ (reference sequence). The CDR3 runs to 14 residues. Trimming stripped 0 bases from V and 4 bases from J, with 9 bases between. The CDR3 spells CASSLALGGTEAFF. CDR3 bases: TGTGCCAGCAGCTTAGCATTGGGGGGCACTGAAGCTTTCTTT. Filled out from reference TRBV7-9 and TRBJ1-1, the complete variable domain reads DTGVSQNPRHKITKRGQNVTFRCDPISEHNRLYWYRQTLGQGPEFLTYFQNEAQLEKSRLLSDRFSAERPKGSFSTLEIQRTEQGDSAMYLCASSLALGGTEAFFGQGTRLTVV.

CDR3 DNA: TGCAGCGCCCTGAGAGGACAAATCTCCTACAATGAGCAGTTCTTC. Translation gives CSALRGQISYNEQFF. The chain is built from TRBV29-1 and TRBJ2-1, with TRBD1 as a possible D gene (5 bases). V was trimmed by 7 bases and J by 0 bases, leaving 16 bases between them. The CDR3 is 15 residues long. Germline CDR1 and CDR2: SQVTM and ANQGSEA.

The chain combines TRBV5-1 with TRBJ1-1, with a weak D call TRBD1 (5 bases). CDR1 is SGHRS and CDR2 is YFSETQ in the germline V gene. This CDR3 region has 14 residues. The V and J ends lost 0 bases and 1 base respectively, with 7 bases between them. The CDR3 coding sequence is TGCGCCAGCAGCTTGGGACAGAAGAACACTGAAGCTTTCTTT. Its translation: CASSLGQKNTEAFF.

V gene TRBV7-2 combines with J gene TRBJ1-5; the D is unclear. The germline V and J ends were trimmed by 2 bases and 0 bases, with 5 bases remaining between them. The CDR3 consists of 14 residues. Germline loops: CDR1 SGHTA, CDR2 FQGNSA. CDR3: CASSLTYSNQPQHF. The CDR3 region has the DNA TGTGCCAGCAGCTTAACTTATAGCAATCAGCCCCAGCATTTT.

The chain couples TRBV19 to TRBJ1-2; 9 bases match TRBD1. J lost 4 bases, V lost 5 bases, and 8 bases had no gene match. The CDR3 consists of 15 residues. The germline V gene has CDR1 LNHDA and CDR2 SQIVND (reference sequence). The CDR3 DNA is TGTGCCAGTAGTTCCGGACAGGGGACACCCTATGGCTACACCTTC. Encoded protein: CASSSGQGTPYGYTF. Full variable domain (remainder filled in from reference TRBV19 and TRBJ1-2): DGGITQSPKYLFRKEGQNVTLSCEQNLNHDAMYWYRQDPGQGLRLIYYSQIVNDFQKGDIAEGYSVSREKKESFPLTVTSAQKNPTAFYLCASSSGQGTPYGYTFGSGTRLTVV.

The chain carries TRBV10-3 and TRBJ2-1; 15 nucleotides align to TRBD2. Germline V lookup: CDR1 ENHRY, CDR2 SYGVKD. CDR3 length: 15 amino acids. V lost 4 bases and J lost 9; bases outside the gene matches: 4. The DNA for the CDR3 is TGTGCCATCAGTGGGGGACTAGCGGGGGGAGGTGAGCAGTTCTTC. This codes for CAISGGLAGGGEQFF.

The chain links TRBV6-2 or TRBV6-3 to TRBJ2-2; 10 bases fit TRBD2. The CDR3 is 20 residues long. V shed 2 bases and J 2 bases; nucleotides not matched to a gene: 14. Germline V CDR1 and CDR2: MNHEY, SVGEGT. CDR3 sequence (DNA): TGTGCCAGCAGTTACCTTCGGCTAGCGGGGGCCATAGGCAACACCGGGGAGCTGTTTTTT. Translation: CASSYLRLAGAIGNTGELFF.

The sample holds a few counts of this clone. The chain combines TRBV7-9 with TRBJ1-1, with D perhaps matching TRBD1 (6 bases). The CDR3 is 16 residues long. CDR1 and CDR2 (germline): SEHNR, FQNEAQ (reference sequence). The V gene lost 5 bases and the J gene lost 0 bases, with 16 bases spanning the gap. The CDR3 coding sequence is TGTGCCAGCAGCCCAAGGGACGCAGGGGTGAACACTGAAGCTTTCTTT. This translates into CASSPRDAGVNTEAFF.

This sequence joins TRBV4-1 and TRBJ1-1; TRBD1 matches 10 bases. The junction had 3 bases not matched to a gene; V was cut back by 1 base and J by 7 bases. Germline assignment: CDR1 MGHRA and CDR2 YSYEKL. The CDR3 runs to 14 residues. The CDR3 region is CASSQGQGAGEAFF. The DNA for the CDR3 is TGCGCCAGCAGCCAAGGACAGGGGGCCGGTGAAGCTTTCTTT.

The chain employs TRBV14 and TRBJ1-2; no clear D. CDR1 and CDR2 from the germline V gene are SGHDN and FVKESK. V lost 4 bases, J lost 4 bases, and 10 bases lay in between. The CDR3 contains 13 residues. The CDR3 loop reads CASSPGGSYGYTF. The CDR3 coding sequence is TGTGCCAGCAGCCCAGGAGGGTCCTATGGCTACACCTTC.

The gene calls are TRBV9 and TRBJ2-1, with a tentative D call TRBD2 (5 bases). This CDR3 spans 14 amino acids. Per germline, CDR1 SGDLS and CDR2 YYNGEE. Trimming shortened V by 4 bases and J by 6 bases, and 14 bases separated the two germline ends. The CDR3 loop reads CASSPDRTFNEQFF. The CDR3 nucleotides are TGTGCCAGCAGCCCCGATCGGACTTTCAATGAGCAGTTCTTC.

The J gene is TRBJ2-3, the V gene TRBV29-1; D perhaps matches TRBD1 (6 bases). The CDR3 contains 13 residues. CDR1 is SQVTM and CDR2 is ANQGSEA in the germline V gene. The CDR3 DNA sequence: TGCAGTGAAAAACAGGGTGGCACAGATACGCAGTATTTT. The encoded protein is CSEKQGGTDTQYF.

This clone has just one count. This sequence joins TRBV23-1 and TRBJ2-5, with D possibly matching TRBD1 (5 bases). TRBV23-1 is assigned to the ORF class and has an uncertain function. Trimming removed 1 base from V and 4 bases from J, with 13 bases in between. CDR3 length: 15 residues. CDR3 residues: CASSQCIGHPETQYF. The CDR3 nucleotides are TGCGCCAGCAGTCAATGCATAGGACACCCAGAGACCCAGTACTTC.

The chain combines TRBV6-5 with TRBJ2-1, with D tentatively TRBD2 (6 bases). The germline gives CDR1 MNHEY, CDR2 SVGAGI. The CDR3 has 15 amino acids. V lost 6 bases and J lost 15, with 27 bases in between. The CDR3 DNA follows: TGTGCCAGCAGCCCCTCGGGGGAGACGCACTTTAGGTGGTTCTTC. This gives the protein CASSPSGETHFRWFF.

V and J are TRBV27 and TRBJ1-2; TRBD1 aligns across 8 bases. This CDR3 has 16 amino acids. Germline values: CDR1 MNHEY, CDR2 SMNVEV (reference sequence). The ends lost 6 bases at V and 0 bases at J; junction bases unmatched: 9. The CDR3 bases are TGTGCCAGCAGGAGGGACAGGAGCTCTACTAACTATGGCTACACCTTC. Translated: CASRRDRSSTNYGYTF.

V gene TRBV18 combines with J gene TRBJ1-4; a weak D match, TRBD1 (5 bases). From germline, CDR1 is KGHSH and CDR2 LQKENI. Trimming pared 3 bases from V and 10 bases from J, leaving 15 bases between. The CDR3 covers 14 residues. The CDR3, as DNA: TGTGCCAGCTCACCGCAGGGCCGTATGGGAAAACTGTTTTTT. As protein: CASSPQGRMGKLFF.

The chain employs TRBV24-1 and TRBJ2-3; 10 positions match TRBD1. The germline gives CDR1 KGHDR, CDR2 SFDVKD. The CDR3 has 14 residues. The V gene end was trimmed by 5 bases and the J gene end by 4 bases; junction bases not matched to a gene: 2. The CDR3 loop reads CATSGGQGADTQYF. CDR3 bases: TGTGCCACCAGTGGAGGACAGGGGGCAGATACGCAGTATTTT.

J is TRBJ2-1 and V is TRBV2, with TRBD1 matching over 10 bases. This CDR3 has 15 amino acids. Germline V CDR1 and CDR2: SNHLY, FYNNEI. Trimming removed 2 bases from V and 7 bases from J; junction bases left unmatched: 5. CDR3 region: CASSEIRTGGNEQFF. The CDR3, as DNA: TGTGCCAGCAGTGAAATTCGGACAGGGGGAAATGAGCAGTTCTTC.

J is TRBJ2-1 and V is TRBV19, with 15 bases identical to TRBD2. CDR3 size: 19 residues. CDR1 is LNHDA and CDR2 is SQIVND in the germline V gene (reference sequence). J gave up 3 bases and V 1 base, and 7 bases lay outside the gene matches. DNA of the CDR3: TGTGCCAGTAGTATAGTCGGGACTAGCGGGAGGTCTCTCTACAATGAGCAGTTCTTC. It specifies CASSIVGTSGRSLYNEQFF.

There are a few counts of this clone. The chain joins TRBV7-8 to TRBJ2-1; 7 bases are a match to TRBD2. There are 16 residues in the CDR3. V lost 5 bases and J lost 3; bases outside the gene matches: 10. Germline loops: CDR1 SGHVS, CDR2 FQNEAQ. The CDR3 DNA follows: TGTGCCAGCAGCCCCCCGCTAGCGGTATACTACAATGAGCAGTTCTTC. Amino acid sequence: CASSPPLAVYYNEQFF.

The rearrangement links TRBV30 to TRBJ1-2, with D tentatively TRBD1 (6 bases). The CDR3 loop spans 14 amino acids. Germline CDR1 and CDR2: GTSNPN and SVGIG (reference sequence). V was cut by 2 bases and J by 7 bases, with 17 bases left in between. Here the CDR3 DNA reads TGTGCCTGGAGTCCTGCTTTACAGGGTCGTGGCTACACCTTC. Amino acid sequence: CAWSPALQGRGYTF.

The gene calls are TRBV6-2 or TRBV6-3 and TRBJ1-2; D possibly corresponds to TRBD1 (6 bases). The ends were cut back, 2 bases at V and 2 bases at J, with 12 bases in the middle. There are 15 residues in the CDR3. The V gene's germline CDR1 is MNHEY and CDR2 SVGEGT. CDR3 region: CASSYRDRPNYGYTF. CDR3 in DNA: TGTGCCAGCAGTTACAGAGACAGGCCGAACTATGGCTACACCTTC.

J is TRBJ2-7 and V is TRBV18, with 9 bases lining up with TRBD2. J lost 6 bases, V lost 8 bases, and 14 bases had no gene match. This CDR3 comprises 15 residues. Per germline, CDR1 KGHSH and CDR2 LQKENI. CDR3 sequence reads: CASAQIVAGAAEQYF. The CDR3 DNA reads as TGTGCCAGCGCCCAGATCGTAGCGGGAGCTGCCGAGCAGTACTTC.

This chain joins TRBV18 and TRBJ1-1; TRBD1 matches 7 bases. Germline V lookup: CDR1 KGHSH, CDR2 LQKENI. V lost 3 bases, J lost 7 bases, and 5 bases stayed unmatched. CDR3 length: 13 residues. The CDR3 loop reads CASSPSQGGEAFF. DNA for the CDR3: TGTGCCAGCTCACCTTCGCAGGGGGGTGAAGCTTTCTTT.

CDR3 sequence: CASSFGGRATEAFF. CDR3 coding DNA: TGTGCCAGCAGCTTTGGGGGCAGGGCCACTGAAGCTTTCTTT. The genes are TRBV11-1 and TRBJ1-1, with D maybe TRBD1 (6 bases). With 3 bases removed from V and 4 bases from J, the gap between germline ends came to 12 bases. The CDR3 totals 14 residues. Germline assignment: CDR1 SGHAT and CDR2 FQDESV (reference sequence).